Below are 29 T cell receptor beta chains sequenced from a single sample in a study of graft-versus-host responses after intestinal transplantation. The table came from immunoSEQ multiplex PCR; TCRdb's copy has only in-frame clones and leaves some out. The sample includes 150,000 or so clones, about nine tenths of them seen just once. These receptors have no known antigen. The material sequenced was unstimulated CD4+ T cells sorted from spleen or lymph node cells, taken before intestinal transplant. These receptors originate from a human donor who received an intestinal transplant.

The chain combines TRBV18 with TRBJ1-3, with no clear D. The CDR3 runs 16 residues. V lost 0 bases, J lost 3 bases, and 12 bases lay in between. Germline assignment: CDR1 KGHSH and CDR2 LQKENI. The CDR3 spells CASSPPSVVGGNTIYF. The DNA of the CDR3 is TGTGCCAGCTCACCACCGTCGGTTGTAGGTGGAAACACCATATATTTT.

V and J are TRBV28 and TRBJ2-2; no firm D call. The CDR3 is 13 amino acids. The V gene lost 5 bases and the J gene lost 6 bases, with 10 bases spanning the gap. The germline V gene has CDR1 MDHEN and CDR2 SYDVKM. CDR3 sequence (DNA): TGTGCCAGCAGTGCGATGGCGTCCGGGGAGCTGTTTTTT. This encodes CASSAMASGELFF. The whole variable domain, filled in from reference TRBV28 and TRBJ2-2, reads DVKVTQSSRYLVKRTGEKVFLECVQDMDHENMFWYRQDPGLGLRLIYFSYDVKMKEKGDIPEGYSVSREKKERFSLILESASTNQTSMYLCASSAMASGELFFGEGSRLTVL.

The J gene is TRBJ2-1, the V gene TRBV7-3; D might be TRBD1 (7 bases). There are 14 residues in the CDR3. Trimming removed 1 base from V and 6 bases from J, with 10 bases in between. In germline, CDR1 is SGHTA, CDR2 FQGTGA. CDR3 coding DNA: TGTGCCAGCAGCTTAATGCAGGGGGGCAATGAGCAGTTCTTC. Translation: CASSLMQGGNEQFF.

V and J are TRBV18 and TRBJ2-3; tentatively, D is TRBD1 or TRBD2 (5 bases each). Between the trimmed V and J ends, which lost 5 bases and 0 bases, there was a span of 12 bases. The V gene's germline CDR1 is KGHSH and CDR2 LQKENI. This CDR3 spans 15 amino acids. The CDR3 region has the DNA TGTGCCAGCTCAACCGGGACGGGAAGCACAGATACGCAGTATTTT. Translation gives CASSTGTGSTDTQYF.

V usage is TRBV6-4 and J usage is TRBJ2-3; D not certain. Trimming shortened V by 6 bases and J by 2 bases, and 9 bases separated the two germline ends. Germline lookup yields CDR1 MRHNA and CDR2 SNTAGT. The CDR3 loop spans 13 amino acids. This CDR3 is CASSQDHTDTQYF. CDR3 coding DNA: TGTGCCAGCAGCCAGGATCACACAGATACGCAGTATTTT.

V gene TRBV9 combines with J gene TRBJ2-1; 9 bases fit TRBD2. Germline trimming cut 3 bases from V and 11 bases from J; bases unmatched to any gene: 12. Germline V CDR1 and CDR2: SGDLS, YYNGEE. The CDR3 loop spans 15 amino acids. The CDR3 region has the DNA TGTGCCAGCAGCGCCCGTAGGGCCCTAGCGGGGAAGCAGTTCTTC. Residues: CASSARRALAGKQFF.

V is TRBV7-3 and J is TRBJ2-2, with a tentative D call TRBD2 (7 bases). This CDR3 spans 15 amino acids. V was cut by 4 bases and J by 4 bases, with 13 bases left in between. Germline V lookup: CDR1 SGHTA, CDR2 FQGTGA. CDR3 sequence reads: CASSSPAGATGELFF. In DNA, the CDR3 is TGTGCCAGCAGCTCCCCGGCGGGGGCCACCGGGGAGCTGTTTTTT.

The genes are TRBV7-3 and TRBJ2-5; the match to TRBD2 covers 8 bases. The CDR3 is 16 amino acids. Per germline, CDR1 SGHTA and CDR2 FQGTGA. Unmatched junction bases numbered 4, after V lost 1 base and J lost 0 bases. CDR3 coding DNA: TGTGCCAGCAGCTTAAACGGGGGGGGGAACCAAGAGACCCAGTACTTC. Translating it yields CASSLNGGGNQETQYF.

A few counts support this clone. In DNA, the CDR3 is TGTGCCAGAAGCTTGGGGGACAGGGGGATGAATCATAGCAATCAGCCCCAGCATTTT. Its protein product is CARSLGDRGMNHSNQPQHF. The chain uses TRBV5-3 and TRBJ1-5; 11 bases align to TRBD1. TRBV5-3 is sorted into the ORF group, with uncertain function. V lost 0 bases, J lost 0 bases, and 8 bases stayed unmatched. CDR3 length equals 19 residues.

The chain combines TRBV6-1 with TRBJ2-5, with TRBD2 matching 14 bases. The CDR3 contains 19 residues. The ends lost 3 bases at V and 5 bases at J; junction bases unmatched: 14. Germline V gives CDR1 MNHNS, CDR2 SASEGT. As DNA, the CDR3 is TGTGCCAGCAGTGAGGGGACTAGCGGGAGTTTGGCCCTCCGGGAGACCCAGTACTTC. Translation: CASSEGTSGSLALRETQYF.

J is TRBJ2-7 and V is TRBV6-6; 8 bases fit TRBD2. The CDR3 spans 16 residues. V lost 5 bases and J lost 0; bases outside the gene matches: 9. Germline V gene lookup returns CDR1 MNHNY and CDR2 SVGAGI (reference sequence). The CDR3 is CASSALTSESSYEQYF. The CDR3 DNA reads TGTGCCAGCAGTGCCCTGACTAGCGAGAGCTCCTACGAGCAGTACTTC.

The chain is built from TRBV7-6 and TRBJ2-3, with D tentatively TRBD2 (6 bases). The germline gives CDR1 SGHVS, CDR2 FNYEAQ. V was cut by 1 base and J by 5 bases, with 10 bases left in between. This CDR3 region has 14 residues. The CDR3 spells CASSLDGTQDTQYF. DNA for the CDR3: TGTGCCAGCAGCTTAGACGGGACTCAAGATACGCAGTATTTT. Complete variable domain (other parts from reference TRBV7-6 and TRBJ2-3): GAGVSQSPRYKVTKRGQDVALRCDPISGHVSLYWYRQALGQGPEFLTYFNYEAQQDKSGLPNDRFSAERPEGSISTLTIQRTEQRDSAMYRCASSLDGTQDTQYFGPGTRLTVL.

The V gene is TRBV27, the J gene TRBJ2-7; D perhaps matches TRBD2 (5 bases). V shed 3 bases and J shed 1 base, with 7 bases lying between them. The CDR3 loop spans 13 amino acids. The germline V gene has CDR1 MNHEY and CDR2 SMNVEV (reference sequence). CDR3 nucleotide sequence: TGTGCCAGCAGTTTCCGGGAATCCTACGAGCAGTACTTC. Translating gives CASSFRESYEQYF.

The gene calls are TRBV18 and TRBJ2-5; D ambiguous. The germline V gene encodes CDR1 KGHSH and CDR2 LQKENI. V lost 4 bases and J 2 bases, leaving 2 bases between the germline ends. The CDR3 has 11 residues. The CDR3, as DNA: TGTGCCAGCTCACTGCAAGAGACCCAGTACTTC. It encodes CASSLQETQYF.

The chain combines TRBV7-3 with TRBJ1-2; D possibly corresponds to TRBD1 (5 bases). The V end lost 1 base, the J end lost 5 bases, and 8 bases lay between the germline ends. The V gene's germline CDR1 is SGHTA and CDR2 FQGTGA. This CDR3 is built from 13 residues. The CDR3 loop is CASSLIEGYGYTF. As DNA, the CDR3 is TGTGCCAGCAGCTTAATAGAGGGGTATGGCTACACCTTC.

The sample holds a few counts of this clone. The rearrangement joins TRBV9 to TRBJ1-2; tentative D call: TRBD1 (5 bases). This CDR3 is 15 amino acids long. Trimming removed 4 bases at V and 8 bases at J, with 21 bases between. Germline V gene sequence: CDR1 SGDLS, CDR2 YYNGEE. The CDR3 loop is CASSLRDRRVGGYTF. The DNA for the CDR3 is TGTGCCAGCAGCCTTAGGGACCGTCGGGTGGGAGGCTACACCTTC.

The chain carries TRBV7-9 and TRBJ1-2, with D possibly matching TRBD1 (5 bases). The germline V gene has CDR1 SEHNR and CDR2 FQNEAQ (reference sequence). V lost 2 bases to trimming and J lost 4 bases, with 14 bases between them. The CDR3 runs to 15 residues. The CDR3: CASSLSGRESYGYTF. The CDR3 DNA sequence: TGTGCCAGCAGCTTATCAGGCAGGGAGTCCTATGGCTACACCTTC.

On this clone itself: At the DNA level, this CDR3 is encoded by other sequences in the same sample as well. V and J are TRBV5-1 and TRBJ2-5; unclear D gene. In germline, CDR1 is SGHRS, CDR2 YFSETQ. The CDR3 runs to 11 residues. The V end lost 4 bases, the J end lost 4 bases, and 5 bases lay between the germline ends. This CDR3 reads CASSPGETQYF. In nucleotides, the CDR3 is TGCGCCAGCAGCCCCGGAGAGACCCAGTACTTC. Full variable domain (remainder filled in from reference TRBV5-1 and TRBJ2-5): KAGVTQTPRYLIKTRGQQVTLSCSPISGHRSVSWYQQTPGQGLQFLFEYFSETQRNKGNFPGRFSGRQFSNSRSEMNVSTLELGDSALYLCASSPGETQYFGPGTRLLVL.

This clone was detected a few times. The chain uses TRBV10-1 and TRBJ2-2; D possibly corresponds to TRBD1 (6 bases). The CDR3 extends over 13 amino acids. The germline gives CDR1 WNHNN, CDR2 SYGVQD (reference sequence). V lost 6 bases and J lost 1, with 6 bases in between. CDR3 residues: CASRQGNTGELFF. CDR3 DNA sequence: TGCGCCAGCAGACAGGGGAACACCGGGGAGCTGTTTTTT.

This chain uses TRBV7-9 with TRBJ2-3; D gene ambiguous. Trimming cost V 3 bases and J 2 bases, with 9 bases left between them. The CDR3 totals 14 residues. Germline V gene sequence: CDR1 SEHNR, CDR2 FQNEAQ (reference sequence). CDR3 residues: CASSFSAPTDTQYF. The CDR3 nucleotides read TGTGCCAGCAGCTTCTCGGCTCCCACAGATACGCAGTATTTT.

This rearrangement joins TRBV9 to TRBJ2-3; D gene uncertain. Between the trimmed V and J ends, which lost 0 bases and 0 bases, there was a span of 8 bases. The germline gives CDR1 SGDLS, CDR2 YYNGEE. This CDR3 is 15 amino acids long. The CDR3 reads CASSVVGASTDTQYF. CDR3 nucleotides: TGTGCCAGCAGCGTAGTCGGAGCTAGCACAGATACGCAGTATTTT.

This chain links TRBV28 with TRBJ1-5, with 7 bases fitting TRBD1. V lost 1 base, J lost 4 bases, and 4 bases stayed unmatched. Germline CDR1 and CDR2: MDHEN and SYDVKM. This CDR3 region has 15 residues. The CDR3 is CASSLLFRGNQPQHF. The CDR3, as DNA: TGTGCCAGCAGTTTATTGTTCAGGGGGAATCAGCCCCAGCATTTT.

A single count supports this clone. This sequence joins TRBV4-1 and TRBJ2-1; TRBD1 matches 9 bases. V shed 4 bases, J shed 2 bases, and the junction held 6 bases outside the gene matches. CDR1 is MGHRA, CDR2 YSYEKL, per germline. The CDR3 is 16 residues long. The CDR3 here is CASSREGQGTYNEQFF. The CDR3, as DNA: TGCGCCAGCAGCCGGGAGGGACAGGGAACCTACAATGAGCAGTTCTTC.

The chain couples TRBV5-5 to TRBJ2-1, with 9 bases identical to TRBD1. In germline, CDR1 is SGHKS, CDR2 YYEKEE (reference sequence). The CDR3 covers 17 residues. The J segment lost 0 bases and the V segment lost 0 bases, leaving 4 bases of the junction unmatched. The DNA of the CDR3 is TGTGCCAGCAGCTTGGACAGGGGGCAGAGCTCCTACAATGAGCAGTTCTTC. It is translated as CASSLDRGQSSYNEQFF.

The chain recombines TRBV9 with TRBJ2-2; possible D gene TRBD1, 6 bases. Germline V lookup: CDR1 SGDLS, CDR2 YYNGEE. With 0 bases removed from V and 0 bases from J, the gap between germline ends came to 12 bases. This CDR3 is built from 17 residues. DNA for the CDR3: TGTGCCAGCAGCGTAGGACCGGGGACAACGAACACCGGGGAGCTGTTTTTT. It specifies CASSVGPGTTNTGELFF.

This clone was counted once. The chain combines TRBV5-1 with TRBJ2-2; 9 nucleotides align to TRBD1. Germline V lookup: CDR1 SGHRS, CDR2 YFSETQ. The V segment lost 4 bases and the J segment 5 bases; nucleotides outside the gene matches: 6. The CDR3 consists of 15 residues. The CDR3 nucleotides read TGCGCCAGCAGCAGAAGACAGGGGGGAACCGGGGAGCTGTTTTTT. Translated: CASSRRQGGTGELFF.

This chain links TRBV18 with TRBJ1-1; no clear D. The germline V and J ends were trimmed by 4 bases and 0 bases, with 12 bases remaining between them. The CDR3 totals 15 residues. Germline CDR1 and CDR2: KGHSH and LQKENI. The CDR3 sequence is CASSLPPGMNTEAFF. The CDR3 DNA is TGTGCCAGCTCACTACCCCCAGGCATGAACACTGAAGCTTTCTTT.

The genes are TRBV28 and TRBJ2-7; TRBD2 matches at 8 bases. The CDR3 length is 15 residues. J gave up 5 bases and V 8 bases, and 14 bases lay outside the gene matches. CDR1 MDHEN and CDR2 SYDVKM come from the germline V gene. The CDR3 sequence: CASDGGAGVTHEQYF. CDR3 in DNA: TGTGCCAGCGACGGGGGAGCGGGAGTAACCCACGAGCAGTACTTC. Full variable domain (outside the CDR3, taken from reference TRBV28 and TRBJ2-7): DVKVTQSSRYLVKRTGEKVFLECVQDMDHENMFWYRQDPGLGLRLIYFSYDVKMKEKGDIPEGYSVSREKKERFSLILESASTNQTSMYLCASDGGAGVTHEQYFGPGTRLTVT.

This clone showed up just a few times. The chain combines TRBV6-1 with TRBJ2-5; TRBD2 might be the D (5 bases). Germline loops: CDR1 MNHNS, CDR2 SASEGT. This CDR3 spans 15 amino acids. Between the trimmed V and J ends, which lost 0 bases and 5 bases, there was a span of 13 bases. CDR3 sequence: CASSEALRVFETQYF. DNA of the CDR3: TGTGCCAGCAGTGAAGCGCTGCGGGTCTTCGAGACCCAGTACTTC.